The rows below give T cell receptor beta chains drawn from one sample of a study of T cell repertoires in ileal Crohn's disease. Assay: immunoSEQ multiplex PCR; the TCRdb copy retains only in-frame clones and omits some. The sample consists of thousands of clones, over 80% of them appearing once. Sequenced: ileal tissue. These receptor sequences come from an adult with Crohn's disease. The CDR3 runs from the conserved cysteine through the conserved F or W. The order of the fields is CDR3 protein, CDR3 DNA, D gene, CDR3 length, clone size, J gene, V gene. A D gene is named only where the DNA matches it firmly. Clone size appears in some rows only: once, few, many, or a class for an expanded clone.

CDR3 protein: CASSLGTGTKNTGELFF
CDR3 DNA: TGCGCCAGCAGCTTGGGGACCGGGACTAAGAACACCGGGGAGCTGTTTTTT
D gene: TRBD2
CDR3 length: 17
clone size: NA
J gene: TRBJ2-2
V gene: TRBV5-1

CDR3 protein: CASSYSDVNEQFF
CDR3 DNA: TGTGCCAGCAGTTACTCGGACGTCAATGAGCAGTTCTTC
D gene: NA
CDR3 length: 13
clone size: NA
J gene: TRBJ2-1
V gene: TRBV6-6

CDR3 protein: CASSFVGEQYF
CDR3 DNA: TGTGCCAGCAGCTTCGTGGGCGAGCAGTACTTC
D gene: NA
CDR3 length: 11
clone size: NA
J gene: TRBJ2-7
V gene: TRBV7-8

CDR3 protein: CASRWTGGSYEQYF
CDR3 DNA: TGCGCCAGCAGATGGACAGGGGGCTCCTACGAGCAGTACTTC
D gene: TRBD1
CDR3 length: 14
clone size: NA
J gene: TRBJ2-7
V gene: TRBV5-1

CDR3 protein: CATSRDSKTQYF
CDR3 DNA: TGTGCCACCAGCAGAGATTCGAAGACCCAGTACTTC
D gene: NA
CDR3 length: 12
clone size: NA
J gene: TRBJ2-5
V gene: TRBV15

CDR3 protein: CATSREGEEQPQHF
CDR3 DNA: TGTGCCACCAGCAGAGAGGGGGAGGAACAGCCCCAGCATTTT
D gene: NA
CDR3 length: 14
clone size: NA
J gene: TRBJ1-5
V gene: TRBV15

CDR3 protein: CASNVLGVQETQYF
CDR3 DNA: TGTGCCAGCAACGTTTTAGGAGTACAAGAGACCCAGTACTTC
D gene: NA
CDR3 length: 14
clone size: NA
J gene: TRBJ2-5
V gene: TRBV5-4

CDR3 protein: CASSPDGASPLHF
CDR3 DNA: TGTGCCAGCAGTCCGGACGGGGCTTCACCCCTCCACTTT
D gene: NA
CDR3 length: 13
clone size: NA
J gene: TRBJ1-6
V gene: TRBV7-9

CDR3 protein: CASNLGSGSWGQGGLEQYF
CDR3 DNA: TGTGCCAGCAACCTCGGGTCCGGATCGTGGGGACAGGGCGGCCTCGAGCAGTACTTC
D gene: TRBD1
CDR3 length: 19
clone size: large
J gene: TRBJ2-7
V gene: TRBV7-9

CDR3 protein: CSAVGRFTDTQYF
CDR3 DNA: TGCAGCGCTGTGGGCCGGTTTACAGATACGCAGTATTTT
D gene: NA
CDR3 length: 13
clone size: NA
J gene: TRBJ2-3
V gene: TRBV29-1

CDR3 protein: CASSLSLGGNEQFF
CDR3 DNA: TGTGCCAGCAGCCTAAGCTTGGGCGGTAATGAGCAGTTCTTC
D gene: NA
CDR3 length: 14
clone size: few
J gene: TRBJ2-1
V gene: TRBV5-4

CDR3 protein: CASSKAGRLSYNEQFF
CDR3 DNA: TGTGCCAGCAGCAAAGCGGGGCGACTCTCCTACAATGAGCAGTTCTTC
D gene: TRBD2
CDR3 length: 16
clone size: NA
J gene: TRBJ2-1
V gene: TRBV5-5

CDR3 protein: CASTPTPGQGNNEQFF
CDR3 DNA: TGTGCCAGTACCCCGACCCCGGGACAGGGGAACAATGAGCAGTTCTTC
D gene: TRBD1
CDR3 length: 16
clone size: NA
J gene: TRBJ2-1
V gene: TRBV19

CDR3 protein: CSVGSRQGTEAFF
CDR3 DNA: TGCAGCGTTGGCTCGCGACAGGGCACTGAAGCTTTCTTT
D gene: TRBD1
CDR3 length: 13
clone size: NA
J gene: TRBJ1-1
V gene: TRBV29-1

CDR3 protein: CASSRGTISAQYF
CDR3 DNA: TGTGCCAGCAGCCGAGGGACTATCTCTGCGCAGTATTTT
D gene: TRBD2
CDR3 length: 13
clone size: NA
J gene: TRBJ2-3
V gene: TRBV7-6

CDR3 protein: CATREPGRYYGYTF
CDR3 DNA: TGTGCCACAAGAGAACCGGGACGATATTACGGCTACACCTTC
D gene: NA
CDR3 length: 14
clone size: NA
J gene: TRBJ1-2
V gene: TRBV19

CDR3 protein: CASRGTSGGETQYF
CDR3 DNA: TGTGCCAGCAGAGGTACTAGCGGGGGGGAGACCCAGTACTTC
D gene: TRBD2
CDR3 length: 14
clone size: once
J gene: TRBJ2-5
V gene: TRBV7-2

CDR3 protein: CASRSGTGAAYEQYF
CDR3 DNA: TGTGCCAGCAGGTCCGGGACAGGGGCCGCCTACGAGCAGTACTTC
D gene: TRBD1
CDR3 length: 15
clone size: NA
J gene: TRBJ2-7
V gene: TRBV5-5

CDR3 protein: CASSKLDSGNTIYF
CDR3 DNA: TGTGCCAGTAGTAAACTGGACTCTGGAAACACCATATATTTT
D gene: NA
CDR3 length: 14
clone size: NA
J gene: TRBJ1-3
V gene: TRBV19

CDR3 protein: CAWSEGKRGYTF
CDR3 DNA: TGTGCCTGGAGTGAAGGGAAACGGGGCTACACCTTC
D gene: NA
CDR3 length: 12
clone size: NA
J gene: TRBJ1-2
V gene: TRBV30

CDR3 protein: CASSAAVTDEKLFF
CDR3 DNA: TGTGCCAGTAGTGCGGCGGTTACTGATGAAAAACTGTTTTTT
D gene: NA
CDR3 length: 14
clone size: few
J gene: TRBJ1-4
V gene: TRBV19

CDR3 protein: CASSIQRGVVTDTQYF
CDR3 DNA: TGTGCCAGCAGCATCCAACGGGGGGTGGTCACGGATACGCAGTATTTT
D gene: TRBD2
CDR3 length: 16
clone size: once
J gene: TRBJ2-3
V gene: TRBV11-2

CDR3 protein: CASIKDRMNTEAFF
CDR3 DNA: TGTGCCAGTATTAAAGACAGGATGAACACTGAAGCTTTCTTT
D gene: NA
CDR3 length: 14
clone size: NA
J gene: TRBJ1-1
V gene: TRBV19

CDR3 protein: CASSRRTGAAGELFF
CDR3 DNA: TGTGCCAGCAGCCGTCGGACAGGGGCCGCCGGGGAGCTGTTTTTT
D gene: TRBD1
CDR3 length: 15
clone size: few
J gene: TRBJ2-2
V gene: TRBV5-5

CDR3 protein: CASSNQGGTDTQYF
CDR3 DNA: TGTGCCAGTAGTAACCAGGGAGGCACAGATACGCAGTATTTT
D gene: NA
CDR3 length: 14
clone size: NA
J gene: TRBJ2-3
V gene: TRBV19

CDR3 protein: CASSSTTAAYEQYF
CDR3 DNA: TGCGCCAGCAGCAGTACAACGGCCGCTTACGAGCAGTACTTC
D gene: NA
CDR3 length: 14
clone size: NA
J gene: TRBJ2-7
V gene: TRBV5-1

CDR3 protein: CASSQTGGRGNTIYF
CDR3 DNA: TGTGCCAGCAGTCAGACAGGGGGTAGAGGAAACACCATATATTTT
D gene: TRBD1
CDR3 length: 15
clone size: NA
J gene: TRBJ1-3
V gene: TRBV7-9

CDR3 protein: CASSIGTAQREQYF
CDR3 DNA: TGTGCCAGTAGTATTGGGACCGCCCAGCGAGAGCAGTACTTC
D gene: NA
CDR3 length: 14
clone size: NA
J gene: TRBJ2-7
V gene: TRBV19